Following are 8 T cell receptor beta chains from one sample sequenced in a study of tumor-infiltrating lymphocytes in localized non-small cell lung cancer. Sequencing used immunoSEQ multiplex PCR; TCRdb keeps in-frame clones, though not all of them. The table has about 12,000 clones, 84% seen once. Sample: lung tumor tissue. These receptors all come from a human donor with non-small cell lung cancer.

In nucleotides, the CDR3 is TGTGCCAGCAGTTACGGTCAGGGGGCCACTGAAGCTTTCTTT. This codes for CASSYGQGATEAFF. The chain recombines TRBV6-6 with TRBJ1-1; 8 bases agree with TRBD1. CDR1 and CDR2 (germline): MNHNY, SVGAGI (reference sequence). The junction had 3 bases not matched to a gene; V was cut back by 2 bases and J by 4 bases. CDR3 length equals 14 residues.

The chain has TRBV19 and TRBJ2-1; 9 nucleotides agree with TRBD1. CDR3 length: 14 residues. The V and J ends lost 6 bases and 6 bases, in that order; junction bases with no gene match: 6. Germline CDR1 is LNHDA and CDR2 is SQIVND (reference sequence). This CDR3 is CASSRDRVGNEQFF. CDR3 bases: TGTGCCAGTAGCCGGGACAGGGTAGGCAATGAGCAGTTCTTC.

The V gene is TRBV7-8, the J gene TRBJ2-3; D is uncertain. The CDR3 runs 15 residues. CDR1 and CDR2 from the germline V gene are SGHVS and FQNEAQ. Trimming removed 1 base at V and 10 bases at J, with 18 bases between. Written as DNA, the CDR3 is TGTGCCAGCAGCTTAGTGGGCAGCCACCCAGGAGCGCAGTATTTT. It codes for CASSLVGSHPGAQYF.

V is TRBV5-1 and J is TRBJ2-2, with 12 bases that match TRBD2. V was pared by 0 bases and J by 5 bases, with 2 bases of the junction left unmatched. From germline, CDR1 is SGHRS and CDR2 YFSETQ. CDR3 length equals 16 residues. CDR3 residues: CASSLGTSGGTGELFF. CDR3 nucleotide sequence: TGCGCCAGCAGCTTGGGAACTAGCGGGGGGACCGGGGAGCTGTTTTTT.

This chain uses TRBV29-1 with TRBJ2-2; tentative D call: TRBD2 (6 bases). Per the germline V gene, CDR1 is SQVTM and CDR2 is ANQGSEA. With 4 bases removed from V and 7 bases from J, the gap between germline ends came to 13 bases. This CDR3 has 13 amino acids. This chain's CDR3 is CSVGGTGVGELFF. CDR3 in DNA: TGCAGCGTTGGCGGGACCGGGGTCGGGGAGCTGTTTTTT.

V is TRBV27 and J is TRBJ2-7, with 11 bases that match TRBD2. Per the germline V gene, CDR1 is MNHEY and CDR2 is SMNVEV (reference sequence). With 8 bases clipped from V and 3 bases from J, the junction kept 9 bases outside the gene matches. The CDR3 contains 15 residues. CDR3 in amino acids: CASRTLAGGGYEQYF. Here the CDR3 DNA reads TGTGCCAGCCGGACCCTAGCGGGAGGAGGCTACGAGCAGTACTTC.

V gene TRBV4-2 combines with J gene TRBJ2-5; a weak D match, TRBD2 (7 bases). V lost 0 bases and J lost 5, with 16 bases in between. Germline V lookup: CDR1 LGHNA, CDR2 YNFKEQ. The CDR3 is made up of 16 amino acids. The CDR3 bases are TGTGCCAGCAGCCAAGATAATCGGGGGGCAGGGGAGACCCAGTACTTC. This sequence encodes CASSQDNRGAGETQYF.

This clone has just one count. The rearrangement links TRBV6-5 to TRBJ2-2, with 8 bases aligning to TRBD1. Germline V lookup: CDR1 MNHEY, CDR2 SVGAGI. The V and J ends lost 0 bases and 6 bases, in that order; junction bases with no gene match: 3. CDR3 size: 15 residues. The CDR3 DNA reads as TGTGCCAGCAGTTACTCGACCAGGGGGCCCGGGGAGCTGTTTTTT. Translated: CASSYSTRGPGELFF.